This T cell receptor (beta chain) was recorded in a study of T cell changes during pregnancy in multiple sclerosis. Clones were sequenced by immunoSEQ multiplex PCR, and TCRdb holds only the in-frame ones, with some missing. The sample includes under 15,000 clones, approximately 88% seen only once; the top ten take 6.5% to 8.5%. The TCR originated in a female donor in good health, enrolled as a control in a pregnancy study. The sample here was CD8+ T cells from peripheral blood mononuclear cells, taken in the second trimester of pregnancy.

Here the CDR3 DNA reads TGTGCCAGCACCCGATCGACCAGGGGCGTCCCTTGGCCCCAGCATTTT. It yields the protein CASTRSTRGVPWPQHF. The rearrangement joins TRBV2 to TRBJ1-5; TRBD1 might be the D (6 bases). The germline V and J ends were trimmed by 7 bases and 9 bases, with 25 bases remaining between them. The CDR3 is 16 amino acids. Germline CDR1 is SNHLY and CDR2 is FYNNEI.